Following are 17 T cell receptor beta chains from one sample sequenced in a study of CD8 T cells in ankylosing spondylitis. TCRdb passed the 5' RACE reads through MiXCR, listing each CDR3 protein once. The sample shows about 130,000 distinct CDR3 sequences, over 9.5% of them seen only once. The sequenced sample consisted of blood, either unsorted or a sorted T cell fraction (not recorded which). Receptors were obtained from a female donor with ankylosing spondylitis or in good health (not recorded which).

This clonotype occurred many times. The V and J genes are TRBV29-1 and TRBJ1-4; D not certain. Germline CDR1 is SQVTM and CDR2 is ANQGSEA. The V end lost 2 bases, the J end lost 3 bases, and 4 bases lay between the germline ends. CDR3 size: 12 residues. The CDR3 nucleotides read TGCAGCGTTGAACGGCCTAATGAAAAACTGTTTTTT. Amino acids: CSVERPNEKLFF.

J is TRBJ2-1 and V is TRBV5-1; D perhaps matches TRBD2 (6 bases). Germline-derived CDR1 and CDR2 are SGHRS and YFSETQ. The CDR3 has 14 amino acids. The V end was cut by 6 bases, the J end by 0 bases, with 10 bases between. The CDR3 DNA reads as TGCGCCAGCAAAGCGGGTTCCTCCTACAATGAGCAGTTCTTC. The encoded protein is CASKAGSSYNEQFF.

This clonotype has a count of ten or more. The gene calls are TRBV12-3 or TRBV12-4 and TRBJ1-2; D call uncertain. The CDR3 has 15 amino acids. V lost 0 bases, J lost 0 bases, and 8 bases lay in between. The CDR3 DNA reads TGTGCCAGCAGTTTAGCTACCAGTGCTAACTATGGCTACACCTTC. Amino acids: CASSLATSANYGYTF.

This clonotype was observed many times. The V gene is TRBV6-1, the J gene TRBJ1-1; tentatively, D is TRBD1 (5 bases). Trimming pared 2 bases from V and 1 base from J, leaving 8 bases between. The CDR3 is made up of 14 amino acids. Germline V gives CDR1 MNHNS, CDR2 SASEGT. In DNA, the CDR3 is TGTGCCAGCAGTGAACCGGGGACGAACACTGAAGCTTTCTTT. As protein: CASSEPGTNTEAFF.

The V and J genes are TRBV6-5 and TRBJ1-1, with D unclear. The CDR3 has 14 residues. CDR1 MNHEY and CDR2 SVGAGI come from the germline V gene. Trimming removed 0 bases at V and 3 bases at J, with 8 bases between. The CDR3 loop reads CASSYSEYDTEAFF. In nucleotides, the CDR3 is TGTGCCAGCAGTTACTCGGAGTACGACACTGAAGCTTTCTTT.

This clonotype showed up many times. The chain is built from TRBV12-3 or TRBV12-4 and TRBJ1-1; D remains ambiguous. CDR3 size: 14 residues. V gave up 6 bases and J gave up 2 bases, with 13 bases separating them. The CDR3 loop reads CASRIGPPNTEAFF. As DNA, the CDR3 is TGTGCCAGCAGGATCGGACCTCCCAACACTGAAGCTTTCTTT.

This clonotype was detected many times. The V call is TRBV5-1, the J call TRBJ1-5; D perhaps matches TRBD1 (5 bases). V lost 0 bases and J lost 0, with 10 bases in between. The CDR3 is made up of 16 amino acids. Per germline, CDR1 SGHRS and CDR2 YFSETQ. The CDR3 region is CASSLEPGDSNQPQHF. Here the CDR3 DNA reads TGCGCCAGCAGCTTGGAGCCGGGGGATAGCAATCAGCCCCAGCATTTT. The full variable domain, its missing parts supplied by reference TRBV5-1 and TRBJ1-5, is KAGVTQTPRYLIKTRGQQVTLSCSPISGHRSVSWYQQTPGQGLQFLFEYFSETQRNKGNFPGRFSGRQFSNSRSEMNVSTLELGDSALYLCASSLEPGDSNQPQHFGDGTRLSIL.

This clonotype was found a few times. The rearrangement uses TRBV7-9 and TRBJ1-2; TRBD1 agrees at 7 bases. Trimming at V came to 4 bases and at J to 8 bases, leaving 10 bases not matched to a gene. Germline-derived CDR1 and CDR2 are SEHNR and FQNEAQ (reference sequence). The CDR3 is 14 residues long. CDR3 protein: CASSYLTGVGGYTF. CDR3 nucleotides: TGTGCCAGCAGCTACCTCACAGGGGTCGGCGGCTACACCTTC. The entire variable domain, with the rest obtained from reference TRBV7-9 and TRBJ1-2, is as follows: DTGVSQNPRHKITKRGQNVTFRCDPISEHNRLYWYRQTLGQGPEFLTYFQNEAQLEKSRLLSDRFSAERPKGSFSTLEIQRTEQGDSAMYLCASSYLTGVGGYTFGSGTRLTVV.

Regarding this clonotype: A much larger clone lies a single base off, so this may be a read error. V gene TRBV7-2 combines with J gene TRBJ1-2, with D uncertain. This CDR3 is built from 11 residues. Germline V CDR1 and CDR2: SGHTA, FQGNSA. The DNA for the CDR3 is TGTGTCAGCAGCTTACTTTACGGCTACACCTTC. Residues: CVSSLLYGYTF. Supplemented by reference TRBV7-2 and TRBJ1-2, the full variable domain reads GAGVSQSPSNKVTEKGKDVELRCDPISGHTALYWYRQSLGQGLEFLIYFQGNSAPDKSGLPSDRFSAERTGGSVSTLTIQRTQQEDSAVYLCVSSLLYGYTFGSGTRLTVV.

This clonotype was counted many times. The chain carries TRBV5-1 and TRBJ2-3; TRBD2 might be the D (5 bases). V was pared by 1 base and J by 2 bases, with 11 bases between. Germline V lookup: CDR1 SGHRS, CDR2 YFSETQ. This CDR3 spans 15 amino acids. This chain's CDR3 is CASSLNGDLTDTQYF. CDR3 DNA sequence: TGCGCCAGCAGCTTGAACGGGGATCTCACAGATACGCAGTATTTT.

In this sample, this clonotype turned up many times. The chain joins TRBV7-6 to TRBJ2-2; D remains unclear. The CDR3 is made up of 12 amino acids. Germline loops: CDR1 SGHVS, CDR2 FNYEAQ. V lost 2 bases, J lost 6 bases, and 4 bases lay in between. The CDR3 region has the DNA TGTGCCAGCAGCTTATTGTCCGGGGAGCTGTTTTTT. Translated: CASSLLSGELFF.

This clonotype showed up many times. This chain joins TRBV6-1 and TRBJ2-1, with TRBD2 as a possible D gene (7 bases). Germline CDR1 MNHNS, CDR2 SASEGT. The CDR3 is 19 residues long. V was shortened by 2 bases and J by 0 bases, with 20 bases between the two germline ends. The CDR3 is CASSESVGGAIHSYNEQFF. As DNA, the CDR3 is TGTGCCAGCAGTGAATCCGTAGGGGGGGCCATACACTCCTACAATGAGCAGTTCTTC.

This clonotype was recorded many times. CDR3 sequence: CASSRSGIDTGELFF. CDR3 bases: TGTGCCAGCAGTCGTAGCGGGATTGACACCGGGGAGCTGTTTTTT. V is TRBV2 and J is TRBJ2-2; 8 bases align to TRBD2. Germline loops: CDR1 SNHLY, CDR2 FYNNEI. Trimming cost V 5 bases and J 3 bases; bases outside gene matches: 5. The CDR3 contains 15 residues. Full variable domain (rest looked up from reference TRBV2 and TRBJ2-2): EPEVTQTPSHQVTQMGQEVILRCVPISNHLYFYWYRQILGQKVEFLVSFYNNEISEKSEIFDDQFSVERPDGSNFTLKIRSTKLEDSAMYFCASSRSGIDTGELFFGEGSRLTVL.

A remark on this clonotype: One end of the junction fails to match germline, which may point to a read error. The chain employs TRBV6-2 or TRBV6-3 and TRBJ1-1; the D is unclear. The germline V gene has CDR1 MNHEY and CDR2 SVGEGT. This CDR3 is built from 13 residues. CDR3 DNA sequence: TGTGCCTGCAGTTTCTCGGGCAACACTGAAGCTTTCTTT. It translates to CACSFSGNTEAFF.

The sample holds a few counts of this clonotype. The rearrangement links TRBV30 to TRBJ2-5; D tentatively fits TRBD1 or TRBD2 (6 bases each). Germline V lookup: CDR1 GTSNPN, CDR2 SVGIG (reference sequence). V was trimmed by 4 bases and J by 7 bases, leaving 10 bases between them. This CDR3 has 11 residues. CDR3 sequence: CAWTGAGTQYF. The CDR3 DNA reads TGTGCCTGGACGGGGGCCGGGACCCAGTACTTC. The full variable domain, completed using reference TRBV30 and TRBJ2-5, is SQTIHQWPATLVQPVGSPLSLECTVEGTSNPNLYWYRQAAGRGLQLLFYSVGIGQISSEVPQNLSASRPQDRQFILSSKKLLLSDSGFYLCAWTGAGTQYFGPGTRLLVL.

V is TRBV2 and J is TRBJ2-7; D perhaps matches TRBD2 (5 bases). V was clipped by 7 bases and J by 5 bases, with 15 bases between them. The CDR3 is 13 residues long. Germline values: CDR1 SNHLY, CDR2 FYNNEI. The CDR3 spells CASIVIRGNEQYF. DNA for the CDR3: TGTGCCAGCATTGTCATCCGGGGAAACGAGCAGTACTTC.

Ten or more counts support this clonotype. The chain joins TRBV5-1 to TRBJ2-3; 14 nucleotides agree with TRBD2. The germline CDR1 and CDR2 sequences are SGHRS and YFSETQ. This CDR3 is built from 17 residues. Trimming cost V 4 bases and J 6 bases; bases outside gene matches: 10. The CDR3 DNA reads as TGCGCCAGCAGCCAGAGGACTAGCGGGAGGATCATCGATACGCAGTATTTT. It is translated as CASSQRTSGRIIDTQYF. Combining the CDR3 with reference TRBV5-1 and TRBJ2-3 gives the whole variable domain KAGVTQTPRYLIKTRGQQVTLSCSPISGHRSVSWYQQTPGQGLQFLFEYFSETQRNKGNFPGRFSGRQFSNSRSEMNVSTLELGDSALYLCASSQRTSGRIIDTQYFGPGTRLTVL.